The entry that follows covers one T cell receptor beta chain sequence. The CDR3 loop spans 16 amino acids. V trimming: 2 bases; J trimming: 8 bases; junction bases outside the gene matches: 6. From germline, CDR1 is MNHEY and CDR2 SVGAGI. Seattle patient enrollment occurred during active infection, with longitudinal follow-up thereafter. The source of the sample is a study of blood T cell repertoires in COVID-19. At the level of the study: Donors in the United States, Italy and Spain gave samples during acute or convalescent COVID-19. PBMCs, B-cell-depleted T cells, or T cells provided the cDNA or gDNA that made up the material.

Per the study methods: Researchers report that nucleated cell counts were estimated from reference gene primer amplification. Here immunoSEQ multiplex PCR was the method, and the copy in TCRdb shows in-frame clones only, minus some. V and J calls and clone size are as listed in that table; D and trimming were resolved from the DNA. The table shows about 150,000 clones, with roughly nine tenths occurring only once. This receptor was identified in a man between 18 and 35 years old with COVID-19, enrolled during active disease. Sequencing was performed on peripheral blood. The chain links TRBV6-5 to TRBJ1-6; 10 bases line up with TRBD1. The chain's CDR3 is CASSYASGTGDSPLHF. The CDR3 coding sequence is TGTGCCAGCAGTTACGCCTCCGGGACAGGGGATTCACCCCTCCACTTT.